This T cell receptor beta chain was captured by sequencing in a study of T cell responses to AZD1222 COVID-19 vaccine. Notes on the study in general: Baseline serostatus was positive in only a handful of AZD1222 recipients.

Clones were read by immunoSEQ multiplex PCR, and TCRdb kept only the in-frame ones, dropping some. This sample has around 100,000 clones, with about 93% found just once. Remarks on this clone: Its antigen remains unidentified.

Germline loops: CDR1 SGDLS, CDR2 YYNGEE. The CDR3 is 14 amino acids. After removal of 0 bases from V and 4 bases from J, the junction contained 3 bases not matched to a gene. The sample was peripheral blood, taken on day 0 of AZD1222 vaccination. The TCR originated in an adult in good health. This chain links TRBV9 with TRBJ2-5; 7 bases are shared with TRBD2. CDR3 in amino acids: CASSVDLAAETQYF. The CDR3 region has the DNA TGTGCCAGCAGCGTAGACCTAGCGGCAGAGACCCAGTACTTC.